The 11 T cell receptor beta chains in this list originate from one sample, sequenced in a study of blood T cells in healthy people across ages. For the second PCR, which ran for roughly 7 to 11 cycles, a sample-barcoded 5' primer and a J-beta primer mix were used. MiXCR, run by TCRdb on the 5' RACE reads, gives a single entry per CDR3 protein. Of more than 1.4 million distinct CDR3 sequences in the sample, around 42% were seen once. Sequencing was carried out using blood. The receptors originated from a woman between 18 and 29 years old in good health.

The chain is built from TRBV7-9 and TRBJ2-3, with a possible D match to TRBD2 (6 bases). V dropped 2 bases and J dropped 5 bases, with 23 bases sitting between them. Germline values: CDR1 SEHNR, CDR2 FQNEAQ (reference sequence). This CDR3 region has 18 residues. The DNA for the CDR3 is TGTGCCAGCAGCTTAAAGGATCGGGAGCCCCTCATTGGAGATACGCAGTATTTT. This gives the protein CASSLKDREPLIGDTQYF.

A word on this clonotype: Just one base apart from a much larger clone, this may be a read error. The rearrangement uses TRBV30 and TRBJ2-1; no definite D call. Germline V gene data show CDR1 as GTSNPN and CDR2 as SVGIG (reference sequence). This CDR3 contains 15 residues. V lost 0 bases and J lost 4, with 13 bases in between. CDR3 in amino acids: CAWSVLGMDYNEQFF. CDR3 nucleotides: TGTGCCTGGAGTGTTTTGGGGATGGATTACAATGAGCAGTTCTTC.

This sequence joins TRBV25-1 and TRBJ1-1; D is ambiguous. The CDR3 consists of 16 residues. V was clipped by 0 bases and J by 1 base, with 12 bases between them. The germline CDR1 and CDR2 sequences are MGHDK and SYGVNS. The CDR3: CASSEYFGGENTEAFF. DNA of the CDR3: TGTGCCAGCAGTGAATATTTCGGTGGCGAGAACACTGAAGCTTTCTTT.

The chain links TRBV7-9 to TRBJ2-2; D gene ambiguous. Germline V gene lookup returns CDR1 SEHNR and CDR2 FQNEAQ (reference sequence). Deletions cut 4 bases from V and 3 bases from J, with 9 bases between. The CDR3 is 14 residues long. DNA for the CDR3: TGTGCCAGCAGCTCTGGAAAACACACCGGGGAGCTGTTTTTT. Residues: CASSSGKHTGELFF.

This clonotype was counted ten times or more. The chain couples TRBV7-2 to TRBJ2-3, with D maybe TRBD2 (6 bases). The CDR3 totals 14 residues. The germline V gene encodes CDR1 SGHTA and CDR2 FQGNSA. V shed 1 base and J shed 4 bases, with 9 bases lying between them. The chain's CDR3 is CASSLGRDPDTQYF. The CDR3 bases are TGTGCCAGCAGCTTAGGGCGGGATCCAGATACGCAGTATTTT.

This chain uses TRBV4-1 with TRBJ2-2; D is unclear. V was trimmed by 1 base and J by 1 base, leaving 10 bases between them. This CDR3 spans 16 amino acids. Per germline, CDR1 MGHRA and CDR2 YSYEKL. DNA of the CDR3: TGCGCCAGCAGCCAAGCCCCCCACGTGAACACCGGGGAGCTGTTTTTT. Its protein product is CASSQAPHVNTGELFF.

This clonotype was recorded a few times. This CDR3 reads CAWRTGMDGLNEKLFF. In DNA, the CDR3 is TGTGCCTGGAGGACAGGAATGGACGGATTGAATGAAAAACTGTTTTTT. The rearrangement uses TRBV30 and TRBJ1-4; D is possibly TRBD1 (6 bases). The CDR3 covers 16 residues. Germline CDR1 GTSNPN, CDR2 SVGIG (reference sequence). Trimming left V 3 bases short and J 5 bases short, with 19 bases between.

The V gene is TRBV24-1, the J gene TRBJ2-3; 7 bases are a match to TRBD2. The CDR3 totals 15 residues. V lost 7 bases, J lost 1 base, and 7 bases stayed unmatched. Germline V gives CDR1 KGHDR, CDR2 SFDVKD. For the CDR3, the DNA is TGTGCCACCAGCATTCGCGGGGGACGCACAGATACGCAGTATTTT. Protein: CATSIRGGRTDTQYF.

This clonotype was picked up a small number of times. The chain employs TRBV7-8 and TRBJ2-1, with 11 bases aligning to TRBD2. This CDR3 spans 17 amino acids. Per germline, CDR1 SGHVS and CDR2 FQNEAQ. The V and J ends lost 3 bases and 4 bases, in that order; junction bases with no gene match: 8. This chain's CDR3 is CASSFRLAGITYNEQFF. CDR3 coding DNA: TGTGCCAGCAGCTTCAGACTAGCGGGGATTACGTACAATGAGCAGTTCTTC.

This clonotype was observed once. The chain recombines TRBV28 with TRBJ1-2; D not resolved. Trimming took 7 bases from V and 4 from J, leaving 13 bases between them. CDR1 and CDR2 from the germline V gene are MDHEN and SYDVKM. CDR3 length equals 13 residues. The CDR3 DNA reads TGTGCCAGCACCGCGGGAGGTGGCTATGGCTACACCTTC. It yields the protein CASTAGGGYGYTF.

The chain is built from TRBV6-1 and TRBJ2-3, with no clear D. V lost 4 bases and J 11 bases, leaving 10 bases between the germline ends. Germline-derived CDR1 and CDR2 are MNHNS and SASEGT. The CDR3 covers 11 residues. The CDR3 coding sequence is TGTGCCAGCAGTGTGGGATTCGGGCAGTATTTT. It encodes CASSVGFGQYF.